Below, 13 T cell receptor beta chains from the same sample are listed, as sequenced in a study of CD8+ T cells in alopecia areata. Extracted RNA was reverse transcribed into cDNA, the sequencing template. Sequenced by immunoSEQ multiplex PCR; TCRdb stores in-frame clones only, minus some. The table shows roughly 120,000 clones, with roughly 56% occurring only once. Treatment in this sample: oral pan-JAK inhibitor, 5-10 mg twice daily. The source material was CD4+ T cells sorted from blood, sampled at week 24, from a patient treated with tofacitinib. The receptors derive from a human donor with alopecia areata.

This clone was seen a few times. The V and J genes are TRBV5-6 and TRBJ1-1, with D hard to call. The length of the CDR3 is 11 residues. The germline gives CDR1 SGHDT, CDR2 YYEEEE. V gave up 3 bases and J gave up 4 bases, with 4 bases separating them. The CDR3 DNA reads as TGTGCCAGCAGCTCCTTCACTGAAGCTTTCTTT. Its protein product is CASSSFTEAFF.

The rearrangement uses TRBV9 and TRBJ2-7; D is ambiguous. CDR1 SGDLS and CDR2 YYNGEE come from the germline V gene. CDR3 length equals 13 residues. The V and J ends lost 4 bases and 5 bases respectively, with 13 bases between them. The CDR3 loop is CASSRTPKDEQYF. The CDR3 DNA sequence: TGTGCCAGCAGCCGAACCCCGAAAGACGAGCAGTACTTC.

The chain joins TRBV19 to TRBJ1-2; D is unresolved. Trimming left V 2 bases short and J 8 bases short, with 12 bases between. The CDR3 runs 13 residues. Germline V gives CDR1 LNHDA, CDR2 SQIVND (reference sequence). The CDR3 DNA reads TGTGCCAGTAGTATAACGGTGCCGGGCGGCTACACCTTC. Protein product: CASSITVPGGYTF.

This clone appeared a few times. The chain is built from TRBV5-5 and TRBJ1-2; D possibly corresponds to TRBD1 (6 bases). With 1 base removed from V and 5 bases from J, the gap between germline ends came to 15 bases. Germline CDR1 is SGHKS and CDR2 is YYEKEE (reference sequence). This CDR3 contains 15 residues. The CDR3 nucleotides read TGTGCCAGCAGCTTGTCTCGGGGGGCAGCTTATGGCTACACCTTC. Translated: CASSLSRGAAYGYTF.

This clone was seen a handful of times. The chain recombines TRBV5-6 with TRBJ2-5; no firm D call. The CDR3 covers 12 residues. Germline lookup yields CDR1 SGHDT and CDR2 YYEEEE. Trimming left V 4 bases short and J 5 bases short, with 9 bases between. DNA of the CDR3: TGTGCCAGCAGCCGCGCAGCGGAGACCCAGTACTTC. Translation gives CASSRAAETQYF.

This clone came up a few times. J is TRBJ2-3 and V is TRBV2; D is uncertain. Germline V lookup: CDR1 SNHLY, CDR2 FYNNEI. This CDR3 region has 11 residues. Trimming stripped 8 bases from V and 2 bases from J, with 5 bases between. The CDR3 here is CASGNTDTQYF. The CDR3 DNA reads TGTGCCAGCGGCAACACAGATACGCAGTATTTT.

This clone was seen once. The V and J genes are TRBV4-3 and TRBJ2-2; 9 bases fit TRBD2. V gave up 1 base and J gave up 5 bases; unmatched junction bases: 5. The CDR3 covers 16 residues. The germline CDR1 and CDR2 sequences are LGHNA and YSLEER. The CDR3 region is CASSQGAGGETGELFF. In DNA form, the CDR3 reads TGCGCCAGCAGCCAAGGAGCGGGGGGCGAAACCGGGGAGCTGTTTTTT.

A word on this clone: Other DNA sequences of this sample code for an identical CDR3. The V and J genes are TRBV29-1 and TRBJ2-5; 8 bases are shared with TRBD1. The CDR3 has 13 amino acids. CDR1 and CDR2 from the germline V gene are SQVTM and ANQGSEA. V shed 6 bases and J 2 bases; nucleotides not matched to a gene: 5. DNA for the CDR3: TGCAGCGTCGGACAGGGAGCACAAGAGACCCAGTACTTC. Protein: CSVGQGAQETQYF.

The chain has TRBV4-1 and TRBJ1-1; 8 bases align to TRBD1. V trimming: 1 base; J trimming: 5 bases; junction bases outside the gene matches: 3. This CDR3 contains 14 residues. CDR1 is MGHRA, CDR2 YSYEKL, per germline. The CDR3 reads CASSQGQGWTEAFF. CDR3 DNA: TGCGCCAGCAGCCAAGGACAGGGGTGGACTGAAGCTTTCTTT.

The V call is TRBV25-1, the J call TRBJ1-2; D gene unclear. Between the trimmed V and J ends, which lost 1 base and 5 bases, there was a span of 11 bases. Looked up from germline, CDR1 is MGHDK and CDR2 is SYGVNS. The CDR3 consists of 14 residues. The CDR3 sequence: CASSESVDLYGYTF. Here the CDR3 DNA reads TGTGCCAGCAGTGAATCGGTGGATCTATATGGCTACACCTTC.

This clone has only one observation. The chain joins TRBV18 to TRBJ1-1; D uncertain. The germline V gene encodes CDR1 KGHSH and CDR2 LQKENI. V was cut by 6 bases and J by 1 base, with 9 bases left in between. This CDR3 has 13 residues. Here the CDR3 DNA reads TGTGCCAGCTCTCCGGTAGGGAACACTGAAGCTTTCTTT. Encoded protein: CASSPVGNTEAFF.

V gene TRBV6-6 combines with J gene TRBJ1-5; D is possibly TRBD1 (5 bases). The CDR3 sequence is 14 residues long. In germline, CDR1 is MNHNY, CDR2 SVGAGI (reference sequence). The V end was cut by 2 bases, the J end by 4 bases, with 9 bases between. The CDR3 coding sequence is TGTGCCAGCAGTTACGTAGGGGAGAATCAGCCCCAGCATTTT. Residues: CASSYVGENQPQHF.

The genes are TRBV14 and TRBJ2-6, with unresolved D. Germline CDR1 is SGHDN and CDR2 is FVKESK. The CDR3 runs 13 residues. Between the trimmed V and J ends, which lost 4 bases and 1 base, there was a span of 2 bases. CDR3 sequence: CASSLSGANVLTF. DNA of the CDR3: TGTGCCAGCAGCCTATCTGGGGCCAACGTCCTGACTTTC.